The clone carrying this T cell receptor beta chain was detected a few times. As yet, its antigen is unknown. A single heparinised draw of about 100 mL on average was taken per donor. The sample originates from a study of beta chain features in type 1 diabetes. Study-level findings and limits: Cells with high TCR expression could be over-represented by cDNA sequencing. There was a moderate but significant shortening of TCRB CDR3s in all four CD4+ subsets of Type 1 diabetes patients. Naive, central memory and Treg TCRB repertoires appeared more alike in patients than in healthy donors.

Every isolated RNA sample was fully reverse transcribed, so sequencing captured expressed TCRB transcripts. Sequencing used immunoSEQ multiplex PCR; TCRdb keeps in-frame clones, though not all of them. The sample includes hundreds of thousands of clones, around 16% of them seen just once. The CDR3 runs to 16 residues. Germline-derived CDR1 and CDR2 are SGHTA and FQGNSA. Trimming removed 1 base from V and 2 bases from J, with 12 bases in between. This chain joins TRBV7-2 and TRBJ2-4, with a tentative D call TRBD2 (5 bases). Sequenced material: naive CD4+ T cells from blood. The origin of this receptor is a man aged 18-30 years with type 1 diabetes. CDR3 nucleotides: TGTGCCAGCAGCTTAGGACGGGGAGCCTCCAAAAACATTCAGTACTTC. The encoded protein is CASSLGRGASKNIQYF.